A selection of T cell receptor beta chains follows, all from one sample in a study of shared clonotypes between healthy human individuals. Only in-frame clones appear in the TCRdb table, and some are missing; sequencing was by immunoSEQ multiplex PCR. The sample holds about half a million clones, around 75% seen once. Sequences were obtained from PBMCs. The receptors were sampled from a woman aged 40 to 50 in good health. Some clones in this sample may be carry-over from other donors' samples. CDR3s include the opening cysteine and the closing phenylalanine or tryptophan. The D gene is left open where the match is weak. For some rows the clone size is stated as once, few or many, or as a class when expanded; others skip it.

V gene	clone size	D gene	J gene	CDR3 protein	CDR3 DNA
TRBV15	.	.	TRBJ1-5	CATSRKAEGTQPQHF	TGTGCCACCAGCAGAAAGGCGGAAGGGACTCAGCCCCAGCATTTT
TRBV11-3	.	.	TRBJ2-1	CASSLRGEYNEQFF	TGTGCCAGCAGCTTGAGAGGGGAGTACAATGAGCAGTTCTTC
TRBV7-2	.	TRBD2	TRBJ2-3	CASSLRLAGHTDTQYF	TGTGCCAGCTCCCTTAGACTAGCGGGGCACACAGATACGCAGTATTTT
TRBV4-1	.	.	TRBJ2-7	CASSRIFGAPYEQYF	TGCGCCAGCAGCAGGATTTTTGGGGCTCCATACGAGCAGTACTTC
TRBV18	.	.	TRBJ2-7	CASSQGSSYEQYF	TGTGCCAGCTCACAGGGGAGCTCCTACGAGCAGTACTTC
TRBV2	.	TRBD1	TRBJ2-3	CASSNRGQEDTQYF	TGTGCCAGCAGTAACAGGGGGCAAGAAGATACGCAGTATTTT
TRBV28	.	.	TRBJ1-5	CASSLIGGGNQPQHF	TGTGCCAGCAGTTTGATTGGGGGGGGCAATCAGCCCCAGCATTTT
TRBV30	.	.	TRBJ1-2	CAWSPQGSGYTF	TGTGCCTGGAGTCCACAGGGTAGTGGCTACACCTTC
TRBV27	.	TRBD1	TRBJ2-7	CASSRDRGYEQYF	TGTGCCAGCAGTCGGGACAGGGGCTACGAGCAGTACTTC
TRBV5-8	.	.	TRBJ1-6	CASGPTGLYSPLHF	TGTGCCAGCGGACCCACAGGTCTCTATTCACCCCTCCACTTT
TRBV19	.	.	TRBJ2-1	CASSKTQQNEANEQFF	TGTGCCAGTAGTAAAACCCAACAGAATGAGGCCAATGAGCAGTTCTTC
TRBV30	.	TRBD1	TRBJ2-7	CAWSPTGMAAYEQYF	TGTGCCTGGAGTCCGACAGGGATGGCTGCCTACGAGCAGTACTTC
TRBV7-2	.	.	TRBJ1-1	CASSLGGLKAFF	TGTGCCAGCAGCTTAGGAGGGCTCAAAGCTTTCTTT
TRBV6-4	many	TRBD2	TRBJ2-1	CASSREREGPDEQFF	TGTGCCAGCTCTAGAGAGCGGGAGGGCCCGGATGAGCAGTTCTTC
TRBV10-3	.	.	TRBJ2-3	CAISEGPDTQYF	TGTGCCATCAGCGAGGGGCCAGATACGCAGTATTTT
TRBV19	.	.	TRBJ1-1	CASSIAAGRNTEAFF	TGTGCCAGTAGTATAGCGGCAGGGAGGAACACTGAAGCTTTCTTT
TRBV10-3	once	TRBD2	TRBJ2-5	CAIRTSGSQETQYF	TGTGCCATCAGGACTAGCGGGAGCCAGGAGACCCAGTACTTC
TRBV29-1	.	.	TRBJ2-5	CTARVGEETQYF	TGCACCGCACGGGTAGGAGAAGAGACCCAGTACTTC
TRBV11-3	.	.	TRBJ2-5	CASSLDSGRQETQYF	TGTGCCAGCAGCTTAGATTCGGGCAGGCAAGAGACCCAGTACTTC
TRBV5-1	.	TRBD1	TRBJ1-3	CASSSTGTAGNTIYF	TGCGCCAGCAGCTCCACCGGGACAGCCGGAAACACCATATATTTT
TRBV6-1	.	.	TRBJ2-1	CASSEAVEGNEQFF	TGTGCCAGCAGTGAAGCAGTAGAGGGGAATGAGCAGTTCTTC
TRBV7-9	.	.	TRBJ2-7	CASSPPFRFGYEQYF	TGTGCCAGCAGCCCGCCCTTCAGGTTCGGCTACGAGCAGTACTTC
TRBV18	few	.	TRBJ1-3	CASSPSGDRSGNTIYF	TGTGCCAGCTCACCATCCGGCGACCGCTCTGGAAACACCATATATTTT
TRBV6-1	.	TRBD1	TRBJ1-2	CASSETGQGVSGYTF	TGTGCCAGCAGTGAGACGGGACAGGGTGTTAGTGGCTACACCTTC
TRBV28	.	TRBD1	TRBJ1-5	CASITGTGGGKPQHF	TGTGCCAGCATCACGGGGACAGGGGGTGGCAAGCCCCAGCATTTT
TRBV7-2	.	TRBD2	TRBJ2-3	CASSPSLLAGYSTDTQYF	TGTGCCAGCAGCCCTAGCCTCTTAGCGGGGTATAGCACAGATACGCAGTATTTT
TRBV2	.	.	TRBJ2-7	CASRSQLWTVIYEQYF	TGTGCCAGCAGATCCCAGCTTTGGACAGTAATTTACGAGCAGTACTTC
TRBV15	few	.	TRBJ2-7	CATSRDGGQQAYEQYF	TGTGCCACCAGCAGAGATGGAGGGCAGCAGGCCTACGAGCAGTACTTC
TRBV4-2	.	TRBD1	TRBJ2-7	CASSHLDRGFNEQYF	TGTGCCAGCAGCCACCTGGACAGGGGGTTCAACGAGCAGTACTTC
TRBV10-3	.	TRBD2	TRBJ2-1	CAISESAGRGRSRGSYNEQFF	TGTGCCATCAGTGAGTCGGCGGGGAGGGGTCGTAGTCGGGGCTCCTACAATGAGCAGTTCTTC
TRBV18	.	.	TRBJ2-5	CASSPRTLKETQYF	TGTGCCAGCTCACCACGGACCCTCAAAGAGACCCAGTACTTC
TRBV20-1	.	.	TRBJ2-1	CSVPRGYEQFF	TGCAGTGTCCCGCGGGGATATGAGCAGTTCTTC
TRBV5-6	.	TRBD2	TRBJ2-5	CASSLGLAGVLGETQYF	TGTGCCAGCAGCTTGGGACTAGCGGGAGTATTAGGAGAGACCCAGTACTTC
TRBV4-1	.	.	TRBJ2-3	CASSPLAVLSAQYF	TGCGCCAGCAGCCCCTTAGCGGTCCTGTCTGCGCAGTATTTT
TRBV16	.	.	TRBJ2-1	CASSQGGNNEQFF	TGTGCCAGCAGCCAAGGAGGCAACAATGAGCAGTTCTTC
TRBV9	.	.	TRBJ1-3	CASSVGGPGNTIYF	TGTGCCAGCAGCGTTGGCGGACCTGGAAACACCATATATTTT
TRBV29-1	few	.	TRBJ2-5	CSVVFGQETQYF	TGCAGCGTTGTTTTCGGCCAAGAGACCCAGTACTTC
TRBV20-1	.	.	TRBJ1-4	CSAQGNEKLFF	TGCAGTGCACAGGGTAATGAAAAACTGTTTTTT
TRBV15	.	TRBD2	TRBJ2-7	CATSRVLGSGGRHEQYF	TGTGCCACCAGCAGAGTTCTGGGTTCGGGGGGGAGACACGAGCAGTACTTC
TRBV28	.	TRBD1	TRBJ1-1	CASSLLPGGTEAFF	TGTGCCAGCAGTTTATTGCCAGGGGGCACTGAAGCTTTCTTT
TRBV7-3	.	.	TRBJ2-5	CASSLQWGETQYF	TGTGCCAGCAGCTTACAATGGGGGGAGACCCAGTACTTC
TRBV28	.	TRBD2	TRBJ2-6	CASSFSGISGANVLTF	TGTGCCAGCAGCTTTAGCGGGATCTCTGGGGCCAACGTCCTGACTTTC
TRBV5-6	few	.	TRBJ1-3	CASSPRPTGNTIYF	TGTGCCAGCAGCCCGAGGCCTACCGGAAACACCATATATTTT
TRBV7-8	.	TRBD2	TRBJ2-3	CASSLVAGPTDTQYF	TGTGCCAGCAGCTTAGTAGCGGGACCGACAGATACGCAGTATTTT
TRBV14	.	.	TRBJ2-3	CASSQGGLHHNTQYF	TGTGCCAGCAGCCAGGGGGGGCTGCACCACAATACGCAGTATTTT
TRBV4-1	few	TRBD2	TRBJ2-1	CASRQREGLNEQFF	TGCGCCAGCAGACAGCGGGAGGGCCTCAATGAGCAGTTCTTC
TRBV10-1	.	TRBD2	TRBJ2-5	CASSEDGGREETQYF	TGCGCCAGCAGTGAAGACGGCGGGAGGGAGGAGACCCAGTACTTC
TRBV27	few	.	TRBJ2-3	CASSLPVQYF	TGTGCCAGCAGTCTTCCCGTTCAGTATTTT
TRBV27	.	.	TRBJ2-3	CASSLSGSGTDTQYF	TGTGCCAGCAGTTTATCCGGGTCTGGGACAGATACGCAGTATTTT